The source of this TCR beta chain is a study of chemoradiotherapy in HPV16-positive cancers (dated by TCRdb to the early 2020s). In terms of the full investigation: Functional T-cell assays on cells from a couple of HPV16-positive patients defined candidate HPV-specific T-cell clones and common TCR motifs. The study set out to ask whether T-cell immunity against the HPV oncoproteins E6 and E7 changes over the course of chemoradiotherapy and whether that immunity affects survival. The candidate HPV-specific TCRs and motifs were subsequently tracked in TCR repertoires obtained from some 80 patients with HPV-related cancers. General study outcomes and caveats: In HPV16-positive patients, expansion of HPV-responsive T cells during chemoradiotherapy was associated with improved recurrence-free survival. Expansion of candidate HPV-specific clones and E7-related TCR motifs was observed in the tumor microenvironment during treatment, whereas no such expansion was observed for non-HPV-specific T cells. Only two HPV16-positive patients were used to derive the functional definition of HPV-specific T cells, and the survival association was reported for HPV16-positive patients.

Library method: the immunoSEQ multiplex PCR assay. Held by TCRdb, this immuneACCESS table contains in-frame sequences only and omits some clones. Under half of the omission traces to an unresolved V gene where checked; the cause of the rest is unknown. This sample lists 13,000 or so clones; about 85% were detected once. The ten largest make up 5% to 7% of the sample. From its cysteine to its phenylalanine, the CDR3 spans 14 amino acids. Only the CDR3 portion is preserved as DNA: 42 bases, with reading frame beginning at the first base. Per the germline V gene, LGHNA is the CDR1 and YNFKEQ is the CDR2. The V end gives up 5 bases and the J end 1 base, leaving 2 bases in the junction not matched to a gene. About this clone: Its recognized antigen is unknown. No clone much larger than this one lies a single base away; base qualities are absent.

Repertoires were sampled multiple times during chemoradiotherapy, which allowed clonal expansion in the tumor microenvironment to be followed. The sequence links TRBV4-2 to TRBJ1-1; 9 central bases correspond to TRBD1. Material: blood, obtained from a patient who underwent chemoradiotherapy. This sequence was found in a human donor with HPV-associated anogenital cancer. The CDR3 region reads CASSSGQGNTEAFF. The DNA sequence is given as TGTGCCAGCAGCTCGGGACAGGGGAACACTGAAGCTTTCTTT.